This T cell receptor (beta chain) was obtained from a study of siplizumab effects on memory and regulatory T cells (dated 2019 in TCRdb). Turning to the overall study: The effect of the anti-CD2 antibody siplizumab on alloreactive T-cell subsets was examined in allogeneic mixed lymphocyte reactions constructed from human PBMCs. Overall results and qualifications from the work: Because sequences at frequencies below about 10^-5 were poorly captured, only a minor fraction of alloreactive clones could be mapped back to unstimulated subsets. For roughly 75-96% of proliferating CD4+ or CD8+ clones, no naive or memory phenotype could be assigned. Whether proliferating Tregs from siplizumab cultures were suppressive was not functionally confirmed. The cumulative frequency of alloreactive sequences that could be traced back to unstimulated CD4+ memory T cells was significantly reduced by siplizumab. Compared with memory T cells, unstimulated naive T cells appeared more diverse, and naive cells seemed to make a substantial contribution to the alloresponse. In reactions with siplizumab, an average of approximately 69% of mappable alloreactive CD4+ clones were Treg-derived, compared with 25% to 30% in control reactions.

The CDR3 runs 12 amino acids, cysteine and phenylalanine included. Only the CDR3 DNA is retained, 36 bases long and in frame from the first base. V lost 1 base and J lost 10 bases; the stretch between them is 8 bases long. From a lookup of the germline V gene, CDR1 and CDR2 are SGHTA and FQGNSA. Note on this clone: The antigen it binds to is not known. No clone much larger than this one lies a single base away; base qualities are absent.

Receptors were amplified or captured by the immunoSEQ multiplex PCR assay. Each sample had roughly 90,000 TCR templates assayed by the deep sequencing platform. Genomic DNA extracted from sorted T cells was used for TCRbeta CDR3 sequencing. Regarding the original processing steps: The R programming language was used for the clonal analysis of the TCRbeta CDR3 data. Alloreactive CD4+ and CD8+ clones were identified by comparing unstimulated samples to CFSE-low samples taken after the reaction. By matching sequences to the repertoires of sorted unstimulated Treg and non-Treg cells, each alloreactive CD4+ clone was assigned a regulatory or non-regulatory origin. TCRdb's version of the immuneACCESS table is confined to in-frame rearrangements and falls short of the full clone set. An unresolved V gene accounts for under half of the shortfall where checked; the remainder is of unknown origin. D and trimming come from the DNA, and the V and J calls and clone size come from that table. In this sample the table shows approximately 100,000 clones, more than 90% of which occur a single time. Around 2.7% of the sample is in the top ten clones.

Sorted unstimulated T cells and proliferating T cells recovered from mixed lymphocyte reactions were subjected to TCRbeta CDR3 sequencing. Fresh whole blood from 9 to 10 HLA-typed healthy donors served as the source for isolating PBMCs. The sequenced material came from CD4+ T cells sorted from blood. Rearrangement joined TRBV7-2 to TRBJ2-1; the D segment cannot be called with confidence. The sequence was obtained from a human donor in good health. Some clones in this sample may be carry-over from other donors' samples. The base sequence is TGTGCCAGCAGCTTAGTAGTCAGGGAGCAGTTCTTC. Translation gives CASSLVVREQFF.